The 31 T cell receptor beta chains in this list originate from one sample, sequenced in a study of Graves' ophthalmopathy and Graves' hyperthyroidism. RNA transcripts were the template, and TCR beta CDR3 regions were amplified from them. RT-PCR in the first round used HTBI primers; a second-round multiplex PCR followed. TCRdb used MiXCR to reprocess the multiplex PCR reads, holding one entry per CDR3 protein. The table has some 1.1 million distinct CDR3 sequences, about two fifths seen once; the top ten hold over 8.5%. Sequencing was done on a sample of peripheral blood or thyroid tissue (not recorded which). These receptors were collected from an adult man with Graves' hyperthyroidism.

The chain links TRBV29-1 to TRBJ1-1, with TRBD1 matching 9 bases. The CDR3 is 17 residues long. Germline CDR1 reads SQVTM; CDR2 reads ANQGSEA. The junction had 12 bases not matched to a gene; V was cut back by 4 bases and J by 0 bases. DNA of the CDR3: TGCAGCGTTGCCAGATTTCCGGGACAGGGCTTGAACACTGAAGCTTTCTTT. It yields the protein CSVARFPGQGLNTEAFF. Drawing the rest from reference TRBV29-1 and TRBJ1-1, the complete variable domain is SAVISQKPSRDICQRGTSLTIQCQVDSQVTMMFWYRQQPGQSLTLIATANQGSEATYESGFVIDKFPISRPNLTFSTLTVSNMSPEDSSIYLCSVARFPGQGLNTEAFFGQGTRLTVV.

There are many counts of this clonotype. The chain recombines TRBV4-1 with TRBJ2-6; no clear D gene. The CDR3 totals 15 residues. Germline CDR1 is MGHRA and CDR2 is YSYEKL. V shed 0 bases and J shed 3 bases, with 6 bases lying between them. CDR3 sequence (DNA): TGCGCCAGCAGCCAAGAGGGCAGTGGGGCCAACGTCCTGACTTTC. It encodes CASSQEGSGANVLTF.

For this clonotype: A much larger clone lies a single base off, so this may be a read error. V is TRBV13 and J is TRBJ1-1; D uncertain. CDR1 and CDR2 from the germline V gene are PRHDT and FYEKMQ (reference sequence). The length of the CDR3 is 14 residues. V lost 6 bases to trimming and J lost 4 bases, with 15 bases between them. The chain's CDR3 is CASSPVGRSTEAFF. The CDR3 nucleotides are TGTGCCAGCAGTCCGGTGGGAAGGAGCACTGAAGCTTTCTTT.

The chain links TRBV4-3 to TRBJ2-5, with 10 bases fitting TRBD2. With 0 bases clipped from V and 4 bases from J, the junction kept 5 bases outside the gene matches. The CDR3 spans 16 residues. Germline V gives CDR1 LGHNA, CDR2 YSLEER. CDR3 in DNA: TGCGCCAGCAGCCAAGATCCTAGCGGGAGTGGAGAGACCCAGTACTTC. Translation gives CASSQDPSGSGETQYF.

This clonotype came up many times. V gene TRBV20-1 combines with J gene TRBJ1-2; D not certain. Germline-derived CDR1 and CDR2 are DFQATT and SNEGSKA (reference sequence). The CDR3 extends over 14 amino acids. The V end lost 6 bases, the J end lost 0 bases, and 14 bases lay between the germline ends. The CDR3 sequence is CSAEVESTNYGYTF. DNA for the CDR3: TGCAGTGCGGAGGTCGAGTCGACTAACTATGGCTACACCTTC.

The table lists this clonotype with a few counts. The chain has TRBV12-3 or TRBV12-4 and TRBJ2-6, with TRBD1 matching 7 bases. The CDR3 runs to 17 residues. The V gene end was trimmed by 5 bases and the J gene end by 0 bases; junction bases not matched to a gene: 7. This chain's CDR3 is CASSPLDRSSGANVLTF. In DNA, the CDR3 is TGTGCCAGCAGTCCCCTGGACAGGTCCTCTGGGGCCAACGTCCTGACTTTC.

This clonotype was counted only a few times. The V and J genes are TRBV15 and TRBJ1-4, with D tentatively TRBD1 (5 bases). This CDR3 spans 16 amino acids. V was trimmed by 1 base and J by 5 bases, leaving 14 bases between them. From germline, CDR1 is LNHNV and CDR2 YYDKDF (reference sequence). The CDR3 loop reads CATSRAAGLWNEKLFF. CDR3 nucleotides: TGTGCCACCAGCAGAGCGGCGGGACTCTGGAATGAAAAACTGTTTTTT.

In DNA form, the CDR3 reads TGTGCCAGCAGCTTGCTTCCTAACGACGAGCAGTACTTC. Protein product: CASSLLPNDEQYF. The chain couples TRBV5-6 to TRBJ2-7; D is uncertain. The CDR3 loop spans 13 amino acids. V was clipped by 1 base and J by 5 bases, with 10 bases between them. Per the germline V gene, CDR1 is SGHDT and CDR2 is YYEEEE. Full variable domain (outside the CDR3, taken from reference TRBV5-6 and TRBJ2-7): DAGVTQSPTHLIKTRGQQVTLRCSPKSGHDTVSWYQQALGQGPQFIFQYYEEEERQRGNFPDRFSGHQFPNYSSELNVNALLLGDSALYLCASSLLPNDEQYFGPGTRLTVT.

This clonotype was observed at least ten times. CDR3: CSAANYQETQYF. The CDR3 DNA reads TGCAGTGCTGCAAACTACCAAGAGACCCAGTACTTC. J is TRBJ2-5 and V is TRBV20-1, with D unresolved. V was clipped by 5 bases and J by 0 bases, with 7 bases between them. CDR3 length: 12 residues. The germline V gene encodes CDR1 DFQATT and CDR2 SNEGSKA (reference sequence).

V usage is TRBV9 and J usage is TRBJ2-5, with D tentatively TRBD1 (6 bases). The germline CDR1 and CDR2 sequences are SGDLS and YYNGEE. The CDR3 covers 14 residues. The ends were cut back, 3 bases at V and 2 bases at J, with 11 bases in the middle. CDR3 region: CASSERGLQETQYF. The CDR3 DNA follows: TGTGCCAGCAGCGAAAGGGGGTTACAAGAGACCCAGTACTTC.

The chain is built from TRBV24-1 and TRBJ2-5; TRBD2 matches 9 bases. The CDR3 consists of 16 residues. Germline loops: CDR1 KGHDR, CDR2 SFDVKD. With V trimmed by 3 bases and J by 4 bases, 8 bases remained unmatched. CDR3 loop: CATSDGGSGGSETQYF. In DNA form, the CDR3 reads TGTGCCACCAGTGATGGTGGTAGCGGGGGTTCAGAGACCCAGTACTTC.

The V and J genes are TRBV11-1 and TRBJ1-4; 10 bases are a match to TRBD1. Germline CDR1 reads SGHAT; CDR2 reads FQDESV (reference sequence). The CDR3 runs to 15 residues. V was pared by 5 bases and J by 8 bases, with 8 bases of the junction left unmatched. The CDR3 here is CASSQETGGDEKLFF. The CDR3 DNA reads TGTGCCAGCAGCCAAGAGACAGGGGGCGACGAAAAACTGTTTTTT.

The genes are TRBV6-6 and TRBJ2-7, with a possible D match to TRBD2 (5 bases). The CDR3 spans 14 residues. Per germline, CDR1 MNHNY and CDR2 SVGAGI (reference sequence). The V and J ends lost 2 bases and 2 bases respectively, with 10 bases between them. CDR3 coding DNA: TGTGCCAGCAGTTACGAGGGAAACCCCTACGAGCAGTACTTC. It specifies CASSYEGNPYEQYF.

The DNA for the CDR3 is TGTGCCATCAAAAAGTTGGGAGCCTACGAGCAGTACTTC. Amino acid sequence: CAIKKLGAYEQYF. This sequence joins TRBV10-3 and TRBJ2-7; TRBD2 might be the D (5 bases). This CDR3 is 13 amino acids long. From germline, CDR1 is ENHRY and CDR2 SYGVKD. Trimming took off 7 bases at V and 2 bases at J, with 12 bases between the two ends.

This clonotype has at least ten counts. CDR3 nucleotide sequence: TGCAGCGTTCTGTTCCCCGGGGGAACTGAAGCTTTCTTT. Protein product: CSVLFPGGTEAFF. V gene TRBV29-1 combines with J gene TRBJ1-1; D is possibly TRBD1 (5 bases). From germline, CDR1 is SQVTM and CDR2 ANQGSEA. Trimming took off 5 bases at V and 5 bases at J, with 15 bases between the two ends. The CDR3 covers 13 residues. Variable domain in full (rest from reference TRBV29-1 and TRBJ1-1): SAVISQKPSRDICQRGTSLTIQCQVDSQVTMMFWYRQQPGQSLTLIATANQGSEATYESGFVIDKFPISRPNLTFSTLTVSNMSPEDSSIYLCSVLFPGGTEAFFGQGTRLTVV.

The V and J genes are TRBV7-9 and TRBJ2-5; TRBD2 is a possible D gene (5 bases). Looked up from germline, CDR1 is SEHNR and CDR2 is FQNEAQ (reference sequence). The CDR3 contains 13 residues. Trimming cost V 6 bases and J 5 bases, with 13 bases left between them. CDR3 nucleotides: TGTGCCAGCAGACACCTAGCCCCGGAGACCCAGTACTTC. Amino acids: CASRHLAPETQYF.

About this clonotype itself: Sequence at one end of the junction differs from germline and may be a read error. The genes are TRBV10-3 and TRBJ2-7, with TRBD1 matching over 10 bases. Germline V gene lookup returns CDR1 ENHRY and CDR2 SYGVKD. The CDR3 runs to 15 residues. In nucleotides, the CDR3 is TGTGCCAGCAGTGCCCGGGACAGGGGTTTCTACGAGCAGTACTTC. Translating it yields CASSARDRGFYEQYF.

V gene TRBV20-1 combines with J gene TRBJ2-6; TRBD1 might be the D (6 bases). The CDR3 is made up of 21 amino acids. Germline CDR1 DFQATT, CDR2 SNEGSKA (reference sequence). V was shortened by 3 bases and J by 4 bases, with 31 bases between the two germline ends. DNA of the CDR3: TGCAGTGCTAGTGATCGGGATTCAGCCGGGACATACGTTTCCGGGGCCAACGTCCTGACTTTC. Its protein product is CSASDRDSAGTYVSGANVLTF.

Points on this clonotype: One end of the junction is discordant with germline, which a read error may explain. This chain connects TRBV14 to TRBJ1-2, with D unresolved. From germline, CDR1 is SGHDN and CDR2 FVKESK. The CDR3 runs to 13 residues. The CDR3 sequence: CAGSQNKYYGYTF. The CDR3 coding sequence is TGTGCCGGCAGCCAAAACAAGTACTATGGCTACACCTTC.

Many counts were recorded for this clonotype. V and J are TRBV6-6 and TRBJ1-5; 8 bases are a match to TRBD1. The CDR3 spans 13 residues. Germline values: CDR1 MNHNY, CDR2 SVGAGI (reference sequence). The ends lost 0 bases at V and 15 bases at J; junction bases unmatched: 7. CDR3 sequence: CASSYSGDRLSHF. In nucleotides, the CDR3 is TGTGCCAGCAGTTACTCGGGGGACAGGCTTTCGCATTTT.

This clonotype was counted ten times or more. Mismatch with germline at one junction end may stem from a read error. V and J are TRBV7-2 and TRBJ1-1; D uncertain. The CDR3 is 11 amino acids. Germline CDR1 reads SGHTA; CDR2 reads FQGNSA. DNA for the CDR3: TGTGCCAGCAGCCCCCCCCCTGGGGTTCTCTTT. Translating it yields CASSPPPGVLF.

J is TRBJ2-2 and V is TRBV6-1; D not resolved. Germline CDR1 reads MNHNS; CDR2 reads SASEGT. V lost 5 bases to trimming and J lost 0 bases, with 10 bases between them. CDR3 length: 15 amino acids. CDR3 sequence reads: CASSRVLTNTGELFF. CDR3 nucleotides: TGTGCCAGCAGTAGAGTACTTACGAACACCGGGGAGCTGTTTTTT.

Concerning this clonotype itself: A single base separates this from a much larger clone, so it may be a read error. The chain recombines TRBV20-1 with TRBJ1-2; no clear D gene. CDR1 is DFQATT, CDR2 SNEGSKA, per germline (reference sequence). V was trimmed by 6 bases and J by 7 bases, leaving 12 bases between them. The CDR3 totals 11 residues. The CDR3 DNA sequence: TGCAGTGCCGAATCCCCGCCTGGCTACACCTTC. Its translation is CSAESPPGYTF.

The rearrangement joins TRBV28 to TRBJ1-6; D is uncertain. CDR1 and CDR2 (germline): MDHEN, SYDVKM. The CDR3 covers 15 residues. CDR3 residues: CATIAGPTYNSPLHF. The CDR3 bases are TGTGCGACTATTGCAGGACCGACCTATAATTCACCCCTCCACTTT.

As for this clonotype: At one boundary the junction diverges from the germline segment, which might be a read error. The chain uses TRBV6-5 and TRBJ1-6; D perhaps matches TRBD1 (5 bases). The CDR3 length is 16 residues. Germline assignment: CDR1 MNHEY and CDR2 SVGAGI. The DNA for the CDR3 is TGTGCCGGCAGTTACTCGGCGGCGTGGGGGAATTCACCCCTCCACTTT. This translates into CAGSYSAAWGNSPLHF.

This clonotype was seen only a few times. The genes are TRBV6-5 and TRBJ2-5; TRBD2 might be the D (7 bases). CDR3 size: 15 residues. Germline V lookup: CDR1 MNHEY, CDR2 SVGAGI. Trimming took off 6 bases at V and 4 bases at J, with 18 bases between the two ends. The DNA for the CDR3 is TGTGCCAGCAGGGGATGGGGGGGCCGAGGAGAGACCCAGTACTTC. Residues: CASRGWGGRGETQYF.

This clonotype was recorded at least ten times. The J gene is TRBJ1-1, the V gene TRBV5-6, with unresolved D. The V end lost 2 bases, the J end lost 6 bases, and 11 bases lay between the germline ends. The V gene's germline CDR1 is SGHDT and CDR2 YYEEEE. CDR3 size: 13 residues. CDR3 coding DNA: TGTGCCAGCAGCTTTTCATTTATTGCTGAAGCTTTCTTT. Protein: CASSFSFIAEAFF.

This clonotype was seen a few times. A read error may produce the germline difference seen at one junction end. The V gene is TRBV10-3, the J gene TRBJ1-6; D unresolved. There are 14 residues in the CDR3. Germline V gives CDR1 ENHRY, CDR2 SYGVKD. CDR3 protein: CASSPGLPYSPLHF. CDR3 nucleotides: TGTGCCAGCAGTCCGGGCCTGCCCTATTCACCCCTCCACTTT.

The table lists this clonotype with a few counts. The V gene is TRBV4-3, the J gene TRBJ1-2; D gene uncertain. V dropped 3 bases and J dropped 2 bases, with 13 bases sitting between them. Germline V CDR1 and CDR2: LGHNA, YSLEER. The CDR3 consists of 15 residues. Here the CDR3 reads CASSHLGRKNYGYTF. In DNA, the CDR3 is TGCGCCAGCAGCCACCTCGGACGGAAAAACTATGGCTACACCTTC.

CDR3 in amino acids: CASSLSGTSNQPQHF. DNA for the CDR3: TGTGCCAGCAGTTTATCCGGGACAAGCAATCAGCCCCAGCATTTT. V is TRBV13 and J is TRBJ1-5; D may be TRBD1 (6 bases). Germline V gene lookup returns CDR1 PRHDT and CDR2 FYEKMQ (reference sequence). The V gene lost 6 bases and the J gene lost 1 base, with 13 bases spanning the gap. This CDR3 comprises 15 residues.

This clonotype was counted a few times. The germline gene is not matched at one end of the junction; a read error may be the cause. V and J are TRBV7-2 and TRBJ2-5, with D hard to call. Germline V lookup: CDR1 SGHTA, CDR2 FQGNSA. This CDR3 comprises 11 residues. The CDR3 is CASSSPETRYF. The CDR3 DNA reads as TGTGCCAGCAGCTCCCCAGAGACCCGGTACTTC.